These T cell receptor beta chains were read from a single sample in a study of blood T cell repertoires in COVID-19. Sequenced by immunoSEQ multiplex PCR; TCRdb stores in-frame clones only, minus some. The table records about 100,000 clones, approximately 81% of them present only once. Specimen: peripheral blood. These receptors came from a human donor in a cohort sampled during active COVID-19. Both conserved end residues are part of each CDR3. The D gene is left open where the match is weak. Clone size is given for some rows only: seen once, a few or many times, or a class if the clone is expanded.

j_gene | v_gene | abundance | d_gene | CDR3aa | CDR3nt
TRBJ2-5 | TRBV2 | NA | TRBD1 | CASSEGRGHETQYF | TGTGCCAGCAGTGAAGGCAGGGGGCACGAGACCCAGTACTTC
TRBJ2-7 | TRBV2 | NA | NA | CASTIGQVQTDYEQYF | TGTGCCAGCACCATAGGTCAGGTACAGACCGACTACGAGCAGTACTTC
TRBJ2-1 | TRBV7-2 | NA | TRBD1 | CASSTAGGISDEQFF | TGTGCCAGCAGTACAGCAGGGGGAATTTCCGATGAGCAGTTCTTC
TRBJ1-3 | TRBV11-2 | NA | NA | CASSLVTLSGNTIYF | TGTGCCAGCAGCTTAGTGACACTCTCTGGAAACACCATATATTTT
TRBJ2-7 | TRBV2 | NA | TRBD1 | CASSASFAGGQNF | TGTGCCAGCAGTGCCTCGTTTGCAGGGGGCCAGAACTTC
TRBJ2-1 | TRBV19 | NA | TRBD2 | CASSITSGAFYNEQFF | TGTGCCAGTAGTATCACCAGCGGGGCTTTCTACAATGAGCAGTTCTTC
TRBJ1-5 | TRBV14 | NA | NA | CASSQVTEINQPQHF | TGTGCCAGCAGCCAAGTGACAGAAATCAATCAGCCCCAGCATTTT
TRBJ1-1 | TRBV6-2/TRBV6-3 | NA | NA | CASSSPPGHMNTEAFF | TGTGCCAGCAGTTCCCCACCGGGACACATGAACACTGAAGCTTTCTTT
TRBJ1-3 | TRBV9 | NA | TRBD1 | CASSSRQGVRGNTIYF | TGTGCCAGCAGCTCACGACAGGGGGTCCGTGGAAACACCATATATTTT
TRBJ1-3 | TRBV6-2/TRBV6-3 | NA | NA | CASSLLISIGYGNTIYF | TGTGCCAGCAGTTTACTCATCTCCATCGGTTATGGAAACACCATATATTTT
TRBJ1-4 | TRBV6-5 | NA | TRBD1 | CASSINRGVNEKLFF | TGTGCCAGCAGTATCAACAGGGGTGTTAATGAAAAACTGTTTTTT
TRBJ2-2 | TRBV7-6 | once | NA | CASSIGLNTGELFF | TGTGCCAGCAGCATCGGACTAAACACCGGGGAGCTGTTTTTT
TRBJ2-3 | TRBV19 | NA | NA | CASSIKGLPADTQYF | TGTGCCAGTAGTATTAAGGGGTTGCCTGCAGATACGCAGTATTTT
TRBJ1-2 | TRBV2 | few | NA | CASSEAGYGYTF | TGTGCCAGCAGTGAGGCGGGCTATGGCTACACCTTC
TRBJ2-3 | TRBV19 | NA | TRBD1 | CASSPRTGSTDTQYF | TGTGCCAGTAGTCCTCGGACAGGGAGCACAGATACGCAGTATTTT
TRBJ2-1 | TRBV7-9 | NA | NA | CASSLAGTGLDEQFF | TGTGCCAGCAGCTTAGCTGGAACAGGGTTAGATGAGCAGTTCTTC
TRBJ1-2 | TRBV6-5 | few | NA | CASSTHRDGYTF | TGTGCCAGCAGTACGCACAGGGATGGCTACACCTTC
TRBJ1-5 | TRBV18 | NA | NA | CASSRTDSNQPQHF | TGTGCCAGCTCACGGACAGATAGCAATCAGCCCCAGCATTTT
TRBJ2-7 | TRBV10-1 | NA | NA | CASSLTGSIHEQYF | TGCGCCAGCTCCCTTACAGGGTCGATCCACGAGCAGTACTTC
TRBJ2-7 | TRBV25-1 | NA | NA | CASARTGTSYEQYF | TGTGCCAGCGCCAGAACCGGGACTTCTTACGAGCAGTACTTC
TRBJ2-1 | TRBV12-5 | NA | TRBD2 | CAASTSEINNEQFF | TGTGCTGCCTCGACTAGCGAGATTAACAATGAGCAGTTCTTC
TRBJ2-1 | TRBV10-3 | NA | NA | CAIRNPDIGGDYNEQFF | TGTGCCATCAGGAACCCTGATATAGGCGGGGATTACAATGAGCAGTTCTTC
TRBJ1-3 | TRBV11-2 | NA | NA | CASSTFGGAGGNTIYF | TGTGCCAGCAGCACCTTCGGAGGCGCCGGGGGAAACACCATATATTTT
TRBJ1-2 | TRBV6-1 | NA | TRBD1 | CASSEVAGQGGRGGYTF | TGTGCCAGCAGTGAAGTTGCGGGACAGGGGGGAAGAGGTGGCTACACCTTC
TRBJ1-2 | TRBV13 | NA | TRBD1 | CASSHRRGRGRGYTF | TGTGCCAGCAGCCACCGAAGGGGGCGCGGTCGTGGCTACACCTTC
TRBJ2-7 | TRBV5-4 | NA | TRBD2 | CASSFPTGGREQYF | TGTGCCAGCAGCTTTCCAACGGGGGGTCGCGAGCAGTACTTC
TRBJ2-7 | TRBV6-2/TRBV6-3 | once | TRBD2 | CASSSGRLAGGGAEQYF | TGTGCCAGCAGTTCCGGGCGACTAGCGGGAGGGGGTGCCGAGCAGTACTTC
TRBJ2-2 | TRBV5-6 | NA | TRBD1 | CASRVDRGAGAATGELFF | TGTGCCAGCAGAGTAGACAGGGGGGCGGGAGCCGCCACCGGGGAGCTGTTTTTT
TRBJ1-5 | TRBV11-2 | NA | TRBD1 | CASSLGQGNQPQHF | TGTGCCAGCAGCTTAGGACAGGGGAATCAGCCCCAGCATTTT
TRBJ2-5 | TRBV7-2 | NA | TRBD2 | CASSGAGGETQYF | TGTGCCAGCAGCGGGGCGGGAGGGGAGACCCAGTACTTC
TRBJ1-6 | TRBV19 | once | NA | CASSMDRNYNSPLHF | TGTGCCAGTAGTATGGACAGAAACTATAATTCACCCCTCCACTTT
TRBJ1-5 | TRBV2 | NA | TRBD1 | CASSRDSRNQPQHF | TGTGCCAGCAGCCGGGACAGTAGGAATCAGCCCCAGCATTTT
TRBJ1-2 | TRBV7-9 | NA | TRBD1 | CASSLPGGLGYTF | TGTGCCAGCAGCTTACCAGGGGGGCTTGGCTACACCTTC
TRBJ1-1 | TRBV29-1 | NA | NA | CSVDTGTSPEAFF | TGCAGCGTTGACACAGGTACTTCACCTGAAGCTTTCTTT
TRBJ1-6 | TRBV18 | NA | NA | CASSLAGMDSPLHF | TGTGCCAGCTCTCTGGCGGGGATGGATTCACCCCTCCACTTT
TRBJ2-3 | TRBV24-1 | once | NA | CATGKPGTDTQYF | TGTGCCACCGGAAAACCGGGAACAGATACGCAGTATTTT
TRBJ1-5 | TRBV19 | NA | NA | CASTGSNQPQHF | TGTGCCAGTACCGGTAGCAATCAGCCCCAGCATTTT
TRBJ1-1 | TRBV11-3 | few | NA | CASSFGGNTEAFF | TGTGCCAGCAGCTTCGGGGGAAACACTGAAGCTTTCTTT
TRBJ2-7 | TRBV10-2 | NA | NA | CASSEPSRAGSSYEQYF | TGCGCCAGCAGTGAGCCCTCGAGGGCGGGAAGCTCCTACGAGCAGTACTTC
TRBJ1-1 | TRBV4-1 | NA | TRBD1 | CASSQGGQGAIGTEAFF | TGCGCCAGCAGCCAAGGGGGACAGGGGGCGATCGGCACTGAAGCTTTCTTT
TRBJ1-5 | TRBV19 | NA | NA | CASSIPISQGPYRGGNQPQHF | TGTGCCAGTAGTATCCCTATATCCCAGGGGCCGTACCGTGGGGGCAATCAGCCCCAGCATTTT
TRBJ2-5 | TRBV3-1/TRBV3-2 | once | TRBD2 | CASSSRLAGRETQYF | TGTGCCAGCAGCTCAAGACTAGCGGGAAGAGAGACCCAGTACTTC
TRBJ2-2 | TRBV27 | NA | NA | CASRQQGNTGELFF | TGTGCCAGCAGACAGCAGGGGAACACCGGGGAGCTGTTTTTT
TRBJ2-1 | TRBV4-1 | NA | TRBD1 | CASSQVGNRGSNNEQFF | TGCGCCAGCAGCCAAGTCGGGAACAGGGGGAGTAACAATGAGCAGTTCTTC
TRBJ1-2 | TRBV25-1 | NA | TRBD1 | CASSLTGDYGYTF | TGTGCCAGCAGTTTAACAGGGGACTATGGCTACACCTTC
TRBJ2-3 | TRBV11-3 | NA | TRBD1 | CASSFMGQGTDTQYF | TGTGCCAGCAGCTTTATGGGACAGGGTACAGATACGCAGTATTTT